This entry features one TCR beta chain sequence. The data were taken from a study of blood T cell repertoires in COVID-19. Background on the study: Samples came from the United States, Italy and Spain, spanning acute and convalescent COVID-19. From T cells, B-cell-depleted T cells, or PBMCs came the material, which was cDNA or gDNA.

The ends lost 4 bases at V and 0 bases at J; junction bases unmatched: 2. There are 15 residues in the CDR3. From germline, CDR1 is SGHKS and CDR2 YYEKEE (reference sequence). Repertoires were generated with immunoSEQ multiplex PCR, while TCRdb's copy carries only in-frame clones and drops some. The top ten clones hold 7.5% to 9% of a sample with fewer than 650,000 clones, around 90% of them seen once. This sequence joins TRBV5-5 and TRBJ2-1, with 9 nucleotides matching TRBD1. Sequenced material: peripheral blood. The clonotype originates from a woman aged 45-59 years with COVID-19, enrolled during active disease. The chain's CDR3 is CASSPGQGSYNEQFF. CDR3 nucleotide sequence: TGTGCCAGCAGCCCGGGACAGGGCTCCTACAATGAGCAGTTCTTC. Drawing the rest from reference TRBV5-5 and TRBJ2-1, the complete variable domain is DAGVTQSPTHLIKTRGQQVTLRCSPISGHKSVSWYQQVLGQGPQFIFQYYEKEERGRGNFPDRFSARQFPNYSSELNVNALLLGDSALYLCASSPGQGSYNEQFFGPGTRLTVL.